One and the same sample provided the 15 T cell receptor beta chains below, sequenced in a study of blood T cell repertoires in COVID-19. The repertoire was sequenced with immunoSEQ multiplex PCR; TCRdb's copy has only in-frame clones and lacks some. The sample contains tens of thousands of clones, approximately 91% of which appear only once. The sample taken for sequencing was peripheral blood. These receptors came from a man aged 55 to 69 with active COVID-19.

J is TRBJ1-5 and V is TRBV4-2, with 7 bases lining up with TRBD1. The germline CDR1 and CDR2 sequences are LGHNA and YNFKEQ. V trimming: 3 bases; J trimming: 7 bases; junction bases outside the gene matches: 12. CDR3 length: 16 residues. In DNA form, the CDR3 reads TGTGCCAGCAGCCAGAACGACAGGGTATTGGAACAGCCCCAGCATTTT. This codes for CASSQNDRVLEQPQHF.

This chain connects TRBV14 to TRBJ2-7; D gene uncertain. Trimming took 4 bases from V and 7 from J, leaving 8 bases between them. This CDR3 contains 11 residues. Germline CDR1 SGHDN, CDR2 FVKESK. This chain's CDR3 is CASSLATEQYF. CDR3 DNA sequence: TGTGCCAGCAGCCTGGCGACTGAGCAGTACTTC.

V usage is TRBV10-1 and J usage is TRBJ2-7; 13 nucleotides align to TRBD2. The CDR3 consists of 14 residues. Unmatched junction bases numbered 2, after V lost 5 bases and J lost 4 bases. Looked up from germline, CDR1 is WNHNN and CDR2 is SYGVQD (reference sequence). The CDR3 is CASSRLAGGYEQYF. The CDR3 DNA reads TGCGCCAGCAGTAGACTAGCGGGAGGATACGAGCAGTACTTC.

The chain uses TRBV11-2 and TRBJ2-1, with a weak D call TRBD2 (6 bases). V lost 5 bases to trimming and J lost 6 bases, with 17 bases between them. The CDR3 runs to 15 residues. CDR1 and CDR2 (germline): SGHAT, FQNNGV. Here the CDR3 reads CASSREAGRGNEQFF. The CDR3 DNA sequence: TGTGCCAGCAGCCGTGAAGCCGGGAGAGGCAATGAGCAGTTCTTC. Using reference TRBV11-2 and TRBJ2-1 for the parts outside the CDR3, the full variable domain is EAGVAQSPRYKIIEKRQSVAFWCNPISGHATLYWYQQILGQGPKLLIQFQNNGVVDDSQLPKDRFSAERLKGVDSTLKIQPAKLEDSAVYLCASSREAGRGNEQFFGPGTRLTVL.

The J gene is TRBJ2-2, the V gene TRBV11-1, with D possibly being TRBD2 (5 bases). Looked up from germline, CDR1 is SGHAT and CDR2 is FQDESV (reference sequence). The V gene lost 3 bases and the J gene lost 8 bases, with 10 bases spanning the gap. The CDR3 consists of 13 residues. CDR3 nucleotides: TGTGCCAGCAGCTTGGCGGGTTCGGGGGAGCTGTTTTTT. This codes for CASSLAGSGELFF.

The table lists this clone with a few counts. The chain uses TRBV2 and TRBJ1-1; weak D call: TRBD1 (6 bases). Germline V gene lookup returns CDR1 SNHLY and CDR2 FYNNEI. CDR3 size: 14 residues. V was cut by 3 bases and J by 2 bases, with 10 bases left in between. DNA for the CDR3: TGTGCCAGCAGTGATTACAGGGACAACACTGAAGCTTTCTTT. Protein product: CASSDYRDNTEAFF.

The rearrangement uses TRBV7-3 and TRBJ1-1, with TRBD1 as a possible D gene (5 bases). Germline V gene lookup returns CDR1 SGHTA and CDR2 FQGTGA. V was cut by 2 bases and J by 3 bases, with 7 bases left in between. This CDR3 is 13 amino acids long. The CDR3 spells CASSLQGDTEAFF. The CDR3 coding sequence is TGTGCCAGCAGCTTACAAGGGGACACTGAAGCTTTCTTT.

The chain uses TRBV4-1 and TRBJ2-5; TRBD2 matches 7 bases. Trimming cost V 4 bases and J 5 bases; bases outside gene matches: 7. The CDR3 consists of 14 residues. From germline, CDR1 is MGHRA and CDR2 YSYEKL. The CDR3 protein is CASSLRTSVETQYF. Here the CDR3 DNA reads TGCGCCAGCAGCCTCCGGACTAGTGTGGAGACCCAGTACTTC.

This clone was detected only once. The chain is built from TRBV6-5 and TRBJ1-1, with TRBD1 as a possible D gene (6 bases). The CDR3 has 15 residues. The germline V gene has CDR1 MNHEY and CDR2 SVGAGI. Trimming left V 6 bases short and J 1 base short, with 15 bases between. The CDR3 here is CASRVLQGSNTEAFF. CDR3 DNA sequence: TGTGCCAGCAGAGTTTTACAGGGATCGAACACTGAAGCTTTCTTT.

Only one count was recorded for this clone. V usage is TRBV6-5 and J usage is TRBJ1-2, with a weak D call TRBD1 (6 bases). The CDR3 contains 15 residues. CDR1 is MNHEY and CDR2 is SVGAGI in the germline V gene. Trimming removed 0 bases at V and 0 bases at J, with 8 bases between. This chain's CDR3 is CASSYSSGANYGYTF. As DNA, the CDR3 is TGTGCCAGCAGTTACTCGTCAGGGGCTAACTATGGCTACACCTTC.

The chain is built from TRBV4-1 and TRBJ2-1, with 11 bases lining up with TRBD1. Trimming cost V 0 bases and J 6 bases; bases outside gene matches: 1. The CDR3 length is 15 residues. Germline CDR1 reads MGHRA; CDR2 reads YSYEKL. In nucleotides, the CDR3 is TGCGCCAGCAGCCAAGAGGGGACAGGGGGCAATGAGCAGTTCTTC. It yields the protein CASSQEGTGGNEQFF.

The rearrangement joins TRBV30 to TRBJ1-5; D is unresolved. The CDR3 runs to 12 residues. From germline, CDR1 is GTSNPN and CDR2 SVGIG (reference sequence). V lost 5 bases, J lost 6 bases, and 11 bases lay in between. Here the CDR3 DNA reads TGTGCCTGGGGACGAGAGAGTCAGCCCCAGCATTTT. Its translation is CAWGRESQPQHF.

The V and J genes are TRBV9 and TRBJ1-3; weak D call: TRBD1 (6 bases). Germline V lookup: CDR1 SGDLS, CDR2 YYNGEE. V gave up 3 bases and J gave up 0 bases, with 10 bases separating them. The CDR3 is 15 residues long. CDR3 sequence reads: CASSAGDLSGNTIYF. The CDR3 DNA reads as TGTGCCAGCAGCGCAGGGGATCTCTCTGGAAACACCATATATTTT.

J is TRBJ1-2 and V is TRBV5-5; no reliable D call. The CDR3 contains 14 residues. Germline V gene sequence: CDR1 SGHKS, CDR2 YYEKEE (reference sequence). V lost 0 bases and J lost 1, with 7 bases in between. The CDR3 loop reads CASSLVRFNYGYTF. CDR3 nucleotide sequence: TGTGCCAGCAGCTTGGTCCGTTTTAACTATGGCTACACCTTC.

This CDR3 is CASSPQRGTEAFF. CDR3 nucleotides: TGTGCCAGCAGCCCTCAACGCGGCACTGAAGCTTTCTTT. The chain links TRBV9 to TRBJ1-1; D is ambiguous. Per the germline V gene, CDR1 is SGDLS and CDR2 is YYNGEE. There are 13 residues in the CDR3. Trimming removed 4 bases at V and 4 bases at J, with 11 bases between.